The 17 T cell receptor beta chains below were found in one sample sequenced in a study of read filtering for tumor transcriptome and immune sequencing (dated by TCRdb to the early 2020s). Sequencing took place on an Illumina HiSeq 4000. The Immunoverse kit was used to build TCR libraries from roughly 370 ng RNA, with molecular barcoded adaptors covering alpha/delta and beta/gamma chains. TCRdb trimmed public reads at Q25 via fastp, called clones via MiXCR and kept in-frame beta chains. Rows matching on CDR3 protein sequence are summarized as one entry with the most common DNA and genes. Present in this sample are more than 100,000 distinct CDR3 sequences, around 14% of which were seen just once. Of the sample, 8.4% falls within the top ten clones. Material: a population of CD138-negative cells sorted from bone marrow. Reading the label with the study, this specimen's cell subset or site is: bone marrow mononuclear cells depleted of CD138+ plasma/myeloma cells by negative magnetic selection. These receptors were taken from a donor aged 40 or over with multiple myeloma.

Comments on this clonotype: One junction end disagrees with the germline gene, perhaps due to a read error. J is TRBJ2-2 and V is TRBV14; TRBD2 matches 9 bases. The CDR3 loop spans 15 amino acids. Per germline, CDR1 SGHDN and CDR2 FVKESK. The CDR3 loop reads CASSQVLAGTGELVF. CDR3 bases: TGTGCCAGCAGCCAAGTTCTAGCGGGGACCGGGGAGCTGGTTTTT.

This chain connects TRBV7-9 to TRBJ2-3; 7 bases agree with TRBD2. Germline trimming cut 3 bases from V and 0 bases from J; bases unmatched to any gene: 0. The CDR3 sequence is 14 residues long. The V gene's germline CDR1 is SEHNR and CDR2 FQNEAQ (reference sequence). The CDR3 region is CASSFSGSTDTQYF. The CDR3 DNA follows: TGTGCCAGCAGCTTTAGCGGGAGCACAGATACGCAGTATTTT.

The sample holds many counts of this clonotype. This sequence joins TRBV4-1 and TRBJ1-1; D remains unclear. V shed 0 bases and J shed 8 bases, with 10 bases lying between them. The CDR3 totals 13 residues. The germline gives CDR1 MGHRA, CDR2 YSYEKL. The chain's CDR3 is CASSQERGWEAFF. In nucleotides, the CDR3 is TGCGCCAGCAGCCAAGAACGAGGGTGGGAAGCTTTCTTT.

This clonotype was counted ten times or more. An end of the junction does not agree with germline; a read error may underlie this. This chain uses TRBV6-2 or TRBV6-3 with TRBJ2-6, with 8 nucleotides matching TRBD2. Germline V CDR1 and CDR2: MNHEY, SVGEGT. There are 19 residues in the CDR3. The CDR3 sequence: CASSNSVPGLVTGANVLTF. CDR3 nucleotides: TGTGCCAGCAGTAACTCAGTCCCGGGACTAGTGACTGGGGCCAACGTCCTGACTTTC.

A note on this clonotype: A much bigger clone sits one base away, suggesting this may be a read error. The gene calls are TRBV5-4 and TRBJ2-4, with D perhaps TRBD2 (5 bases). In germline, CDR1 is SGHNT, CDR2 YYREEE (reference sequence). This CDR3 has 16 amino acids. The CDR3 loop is CAGSSQTEEAKNIQYF. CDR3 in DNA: TGTGCCGGCAGCTCGCAGACGGAGGAAGCCAAAAACATTCAGTACTTC.

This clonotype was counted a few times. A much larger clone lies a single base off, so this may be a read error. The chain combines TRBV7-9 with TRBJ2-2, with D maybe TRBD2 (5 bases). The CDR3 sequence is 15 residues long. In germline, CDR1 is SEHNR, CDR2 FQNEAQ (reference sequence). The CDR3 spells CASSLAAAGTGELSF. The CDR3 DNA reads TGTGCCAGCAGCTTAGCGGCGGCAGGTACCGGGGAGCTGTCTTTT. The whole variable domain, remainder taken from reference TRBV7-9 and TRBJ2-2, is DTGVSQNPRHKITKRGQNVTFRCDPISEHNRLYWYRQTLGQGPEFLTYFQNEAQLEKSRLLSDRFSAERPKGSFSTLEIQRTEQGDSAMYLCASSLAAAGTGELSFGEGSRLTVL.

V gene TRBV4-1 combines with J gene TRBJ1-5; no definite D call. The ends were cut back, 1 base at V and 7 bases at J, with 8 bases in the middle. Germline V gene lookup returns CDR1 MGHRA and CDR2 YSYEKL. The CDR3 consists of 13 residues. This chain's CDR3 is CASSQVLRQPQHF. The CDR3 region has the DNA TGCGCCAGCAGCCAAGTTCTAAGGCAGCCCCAGCATTTT.

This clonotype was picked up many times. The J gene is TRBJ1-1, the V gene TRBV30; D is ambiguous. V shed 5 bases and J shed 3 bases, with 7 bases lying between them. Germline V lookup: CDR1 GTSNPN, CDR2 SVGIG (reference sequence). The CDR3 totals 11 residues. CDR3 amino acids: CAWEGYTEAFF. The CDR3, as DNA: TGTGCCTGGGAGGGATACACTGAAGCTTTCTTT.

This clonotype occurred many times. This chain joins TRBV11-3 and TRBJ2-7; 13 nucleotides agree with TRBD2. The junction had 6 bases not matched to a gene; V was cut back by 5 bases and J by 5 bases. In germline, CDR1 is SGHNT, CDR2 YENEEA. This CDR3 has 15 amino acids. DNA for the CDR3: TGTGCCAGCAGCCCAGGGACTAGCGGGATAGACGAGCAGTACTTC. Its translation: CASSPGTSGIDEQYF.

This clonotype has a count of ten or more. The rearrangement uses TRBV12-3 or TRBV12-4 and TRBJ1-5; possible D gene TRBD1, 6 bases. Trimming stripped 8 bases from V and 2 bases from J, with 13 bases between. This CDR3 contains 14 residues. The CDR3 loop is CASRPGGGNQPQHF. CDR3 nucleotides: TGTGCCAGCCGCCCGGGGGGCGGCAATCAGCCCCAGCATTTT.

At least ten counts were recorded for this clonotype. The chain's CDR3 is CASSSGLQETQYF. As DNA, the CDR3 is TGTGCCAGCAGTTCAGGGTTACAAGAGACCCAGTACTTC. V gene TRBV25-1 combines with J gene TRBJ2-5; TRBD1 might be the D (5 bases). Germline assignment: CDR1 MGHDK and CDR2 SYGVNS. This CDR3 contains 13 residues. V shed 5 bases and J shed 2 bases, with 9 bases lying between them.

CDR3 DNA sequence: TGTGCCAGTTCTAGCGGAAGCACAGATACGCAGTATTTT. Translated, it gives CASSSGSTDTQYF. The rearrangement links TRBV19 to TRBJ2-3, with TRBD2 matching 7 bases. Germline CDR1 and CDR2: LNHDA and SQIVND (reference sequence). This CDR3 spans 13 amino acids. The trim removed 8 bases at V and 0 bases at J, leaving 2 bases unmatched.

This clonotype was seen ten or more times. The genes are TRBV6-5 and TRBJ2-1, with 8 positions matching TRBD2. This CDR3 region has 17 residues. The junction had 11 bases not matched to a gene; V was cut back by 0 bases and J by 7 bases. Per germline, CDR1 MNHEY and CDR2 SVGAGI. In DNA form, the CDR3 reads TGTGCCAGCAGTTACTCGCTCGCCGCGGGAGGAGAGAATGAGCAGTTCTTC. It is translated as CASSYSLAAGGENEQFF.

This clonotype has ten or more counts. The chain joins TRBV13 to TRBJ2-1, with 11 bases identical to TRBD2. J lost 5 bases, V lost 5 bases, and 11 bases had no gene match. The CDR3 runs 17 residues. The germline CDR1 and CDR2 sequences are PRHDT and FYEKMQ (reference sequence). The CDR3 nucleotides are TGTGCCAGCAGCGCCCCCATAGCGGGAGGGTCTCACAATGAGCAGTTCTTC. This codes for CASSAPIAGGSHNEQFF.

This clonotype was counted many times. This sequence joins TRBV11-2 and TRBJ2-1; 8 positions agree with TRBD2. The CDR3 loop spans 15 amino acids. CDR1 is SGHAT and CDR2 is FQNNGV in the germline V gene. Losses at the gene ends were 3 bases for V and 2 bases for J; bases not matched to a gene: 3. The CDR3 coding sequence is TGTGCCAGCAGCTTGAGCGGGAGCACCTACAATGAGCAGTTCTTC. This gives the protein CASSLSGSTYNEQFF.

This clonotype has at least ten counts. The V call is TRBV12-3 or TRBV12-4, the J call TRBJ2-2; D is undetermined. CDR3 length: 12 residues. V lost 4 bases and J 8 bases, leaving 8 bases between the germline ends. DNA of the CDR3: TGTGCCAGCAGTTACGTGACTGGGGAGCTGTTTTTT. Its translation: CASSYVTGELFF.

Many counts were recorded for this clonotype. CDR3 protein: CSVPGTGARYEQYF. CDR3 bases: TGCAGCGTTCCCGGGACAGGGGCGCGATACGAGCAGTACTTC. The chain is built from TRBV29-1 and TRBJ2-7; 10 bases fit TRBD1. The CDR3 spans 14 residues. Germline V CDR1 and CDR2: SQVTM, ANQGSEA. V lost 5 bases, J lost 4 bases, and 8 bases stayed unmatched.